This T cell receptor beta chain was found in a study of technical replicates of blood from a few donors (dated by TCRdb to the late 2010s). As for this clone: Its target antigen remains unknown. No base-level quality is on record; no much larger clone is a single base apart.

Receptor amplification or capture employed the immunoSEQ multiplex PCR assay. The immuneACCESS repertoire file appears here via TCRdb, limited to in-frame rearrangements. These files lack a portion of the clones; in checked studies, under half of the deficit traces to unresolved V genes, and the cause of the others is not known. The sample has about 56,000 clones on record, over 90% of them singletons. The ten largest make up around 3.2% of the sample. This TCR was sampled from a human donor in good health. Some clones in this sample may be carry-over from other donors' samples. The sample comprised PBMCs.

The CDR3 region: CASSIHGTYEQYF. The DNA sequence is TGTGCCAGTAGTATCCACGGGACCTACGAGCAGTACTTC. The chain links TRBV19 with TRBJ2-7; a tentative D call is TRBD2 (5 bases match). Reading the germline V gene (reference sequence) gives CDR1 LNHDA and CDR2 SQIVND. The CDR3 numbers 13 residues from cysteine through phenylalanine. Only the CDR3 DNA is retained, 39 bases long and in frame from the first base. The junction carries 8 bases between V and J, which are trimmed by 3 bases and 2 bases respectively.